Shown below are 20 T cell receptor beta chains from a single sample sequenced in a study of OX40 agonist ivuxolimab in advanced cancers. The library was prepared using the immunoSEQ multiplex PCR assay. TCRdb's version of the immuneACCESS table is confined to in-frame rearrangements and falls short of the full clone set. An unresolved V gene accounts for under half of the shortfall where checked; the remainder is of unknown origin. The table for this sample lists 60,000 or so clones; approximately 87% of them were counted only once. Clones ranked in the top ten supply 5% to 6% of the sample. This specimen was CD4+ or CD8+ T cells sorted from blood, taken in a trial of the OX40 agonist ivuxolimab. These receptors were taken from an adult with an advanced solid tumor such as melanoma, head and neck, liver or kidney cancer.

The chain has TRBV5-1 and TRBJ2-4; perhaps TRBD1 as D (6 bases). Trimming took off 3 bases at V and 1 base at J, with 8 bases between the two ends. The CDR3 is 14 residues long. Germline loops: CDR1 SGHRS, CDR2 YFSETQ. The CDR3 DNA is TGCGCCAGCAGCTACGACAGGGCCAAAAACATTCAGTACTTC. Translation: CASSYDRAKNIQYF.

This clone was found once. V and J are TRBV25-1 and TRBJ2-5; D gene uncertain. Germline V CDR1 and CDR2: MGHDK, SYGVNS. V gave up 3 bases and J gave up 5 bases, with 16 bases separating them. CDR3 length equals 15 residues. The CDR3, as DNA: TGTGCCAGCAGTGAGGCAGGCGGCAATTGGGAGACCCAGTACTTC. This gives the protein CASSEAGGNWETQYF.

The CDR3 DNA is TGTGCCAGCAGTACCCCGGACAGGGTCGAACAGCCCCAGCATTTT. Translated: CASSTPDRVEQPQHF. The chain joins TRBV6-5 to TRBJ1-5; 8 positions match TRBD1. Germline lookup yields CDR1 MNHEY and CDR2 SVGAGI. The V and J ends lost 5 bases and 7 bases, in that order; junction bases with no gene match: 10. This CDR3 spans 15 amino acids.

The chain carries TRBV9 and TRBJ2-3; either TRBD1 or TRBD2 may supply D (5 bases each). Trimming cost V 4 bases and J 5 bases, with 14 bases left between them. This CDR3 region has 14 residues. Germline loops: CDR1 SGDLS, CDR2 YYNGEE. The CDR3 DNA reads as TGTGCCAGCAGCCCGGGGACCGTCCGAGATACGCAGTATTTT. It codes for CASSPGTVRDTQYF.

J is TRBJ1-2 and V is TRBV5-1; D not certain. Trimming took off 4 bases at V and 2 bases at J, with 9 bases between the two ends. CDR3 length equals 13 residues. CDR1 and CDR2 (germline): SGHRS, YFSETQ. CDR3 amino acids: CASSESANYGYTF. The DNA of the CDR3 is TGCGCCAGCAGCGAAAGTGCAAACTATGGCTACACCTTC.

The genes are TRBV27 and TRBJ2-3, with unresolved D. This CDR3 comprises 16 residues. The ends were cut back, 5 bases at V and 3 bases at J, with 18 bases in the middle. Looked up from germline, CDR1 is MNHEY and CDR2 is SMNVEV (reference sequence). CDR3 sequence reads: CASSAAWLPITDTQYF. The CDR3 nucleotides read TGTGCCAGCAGTGCCGCCTGGCTCCCGATTACAGATACGCAGTATTTT.

The chain carries TRBV19 and TRBJ1-5, with D uncertain. Trimming took 4 bases from V and 1 from J, leaving 8 bases between them. Germline loops: CDR1 LNHDA, CDR2 SQIVND (reference sequence). The CDR3 covers 14 residues. CDR3 in DNA: TGTGCCAGTAGTACCAGCTTGAGCAATCAGCCCCAGCATTTT. Amino acid sequence: CASSTSLSNQPQHF.

This sequence joins TRBV6-6 and TRBJ2-1, with a tentative D call TRBD2 (6 bases). Germline CDR1 reads MNHNY; CDR2 reads SVGAGI (reference sequence). Between the trimmed V and J ends, which lost 6 bases and 6 bases, there was a span of 12 bases. The CDR3 spans 13 residues. The CDR3 DNA is TGTGCCAGCAGGGGCGGAGGGGCCAATGAGCAGTTCTTC. This encodes CASRGGGANEQFF.

V is TRBV28 and J is TRBJ1-2; D ambiguous. V was shortened by 4 bases and J by 7 bases, with 7 bases between the two germline ends. There are 11 residues in the CDR3. CDR1 MDHEN and CDR2 SYDVKM come from the germline V gene. The CDR3 nucleotides read TGTGCCAGCAGTTCAGGTCCTGGCTACACCTTC. Translated, it gives CASSSGPGYTF.

V gene TRBV11-2 combines with J gene TRBJ2-7, with TRBD1 identical over 8 bases. J lost 2 bases, V lost 7 bases, and 16 bases had no gene match. The V gene's germline CDR1 is SGHAT and CDR2 FQNNGV. The CDR3 extends over 17 amino acids. DNA for the CDR3: TGTGCCAGCACCCCGGGTCTGTGGGACAGGCCCACCTACGAGCAGTACTTC. Amino acid sequence: CASTPGLWDRPTYEQYF.

The chain links TRBV6-1 to TRBJ2-2, with TRBD2 matching over 8 bases. Germline CDR1 reads MNHNS; CDR2 reads SASEGT. This CDR3 contains 14 residues. V gave up 6 bases and J gave up 6 bases; unmatched junction bases: 6. The CDR3 nucleotides read TGTGCCAGCAGGCTAACCGGGAGGGCCGGGGAGCTGTTTTTT. Amino acid sequence: CASRLTGRAGELFF.

The genes are TRBV6-1 and TRBJ2-5; D might be TRBD2 (5 bases). The CDR3 covers 14 residues. The germline gives CDR1 MNHNS, CDR2 SASEGT. V gave up 0 bases and J gave up 6 bases, with 11 bases separating them. The CDR3 nucleotides read TGTGCCAGCAGTGAAGCGGTAAGGAGGCAGACCCAGTACTTC. Its protein product is CASSEAVRRQTQYF.

This rearrangement joins TRBV14 to TRBJ2-5, with 9 nucleotides matching TRBD1. Germline trimming cut 4 bases from V and 2 bases from J; bases unmatched to any gene: 8. Germline CDR1 and CDR2: SGHDN and FVKESK. The CDR3 contains 16 residues. The CDR3 bases are TGTGCCAGCAGCCTACAGGGGGCATGGGGACAAGAGACCCAGTACTTC. It yields the protein CASSLQGAWGQETQYF. The full variable domain, its missing parts supplied by reference TRBV14 and TRBJ2-5, is EAGVTQFPSHSVIEKGQTVTLRCDPISGHDNLYWYRRVMGKEIKFLLHFVKESKQDESGMPNNRFLAERTGGTYSTLKVQPAELEDSGVYFCASSLQGAWGQETQYFGPGTRLLVL.

This clone was counted once. This chain uses TRBV11-2 with TRBJ1-2, with D hard to call. The ends were cut back, 1 base at V and 7 bases at J, with 13 bases in the middle. Germline V gene lookup returns CDR1 SGHAT and CDR2 FQNNGV. CDR3 length equals 14 residues. In nucleotides, the CDR3 is TGTGCCAGCAGCTTAGGCGTTGAGGGTGTTGGCTACACCTTC. Protein sequence: CASSLGVEGVGYTF.

The chain has TRBV9 and TRBJ1-6, with D hard to call. The length of the CDR3 is 13 residues. Germline V gives CDR1 SGDLS, CDR2 YYNGEE. V was clipped by 3 bases and J by 8 bases, with 9 bases between them. CDR3 loop: CASSESMDSPLHF. The CDR3 region has the DNA TGTGCCAGCAGCGAAAGTATGGATTCACCCCTCCACTTT.

This clone has only a few counts. The chain has TRBV6-5 and TRBJ1-2; D is possibly TRBD1 (5 bases). CDR1 is MNHEY, CDR2 SVGAGI, per germline. The CDR3 loop spans 12 amino acids. Trimming removed 5 bases at V and 8 bases at J, with 12 bases between. In nucleotides, the CDR3 is TGTGCCAGCAGTCGAGGGGCAGGGGGCTACACCTTC. Translating gives CASSRGAGGYTF.

This clone was detected once. The chain combines TRBV27 with TRBJ2-5; 13 nucleotides agree with TRBD2. Unmatched junction bases numbered 10, after V lost 5 bases and J lost 4 bases. The CDR3 spans 17 residues. Germline values: CDR1 MNHEY, CDR2 SMNVEV (reference sequence). CDR3 nucleotides: TGTGCCAGCAGTCCCAAGAGGACTAGCGGGAGCATAGAGACCCAGTACTTC. It encodes CASSPKRTSGSIETQYF.

The J gene is TRBJ2-5, the V gene TRBV5-4, with D possibly being TRBD2 (5 bases). The CDR3 is 13 residues long. CDR1 is SGHNT, CDR2 YYREEE, per germline (reference sequence). V was shortened by 3 bases and J by 2 bases, with 8 bases between the two germline ends. The CDR3 DNA follows: TGTGCCAGCAGCTCCTGGACTCAAGAGACCCAGTACTTC. This translates into CASSSWTQETQYF.

This clone has only one observation. V usage is TRBV5-5 and J usage is TRBJ2-7; maybe TRBD2 (6 bases). V dropped 0 bases and J dropped 1 base, with 14 bases sitting between them. This CDR3 region has 16 residues. CDR1 SGHKS and CDR2 YYEKEE come from the germline V gene (reference sequence). The CDR3 bases are TGTGCCAGCAGCTTGGATCCGGGACGGGGGTCCTACGAGCAGTACTTC. This translates into CASSLDPGRGSYEQYF.

The J gene is TRBJ1-2, the V gene TRBV7-9; 11 positions match TRBD1. The CDR3 runs to 15 residues. Germline lookup yields CDR1 SEHNR and CDR2 FQNEAQ (reference sequence). The junction had 2 bases not matched to a gene; V was cut back by 2 bases and J by 3 bases. The DNA of the CDR3 is TGTGCCAGCAGCTTAACGGGACAGGGGGACTATGGCTACACCTTC. Translation gives CASSLTGQGDYGYTF.